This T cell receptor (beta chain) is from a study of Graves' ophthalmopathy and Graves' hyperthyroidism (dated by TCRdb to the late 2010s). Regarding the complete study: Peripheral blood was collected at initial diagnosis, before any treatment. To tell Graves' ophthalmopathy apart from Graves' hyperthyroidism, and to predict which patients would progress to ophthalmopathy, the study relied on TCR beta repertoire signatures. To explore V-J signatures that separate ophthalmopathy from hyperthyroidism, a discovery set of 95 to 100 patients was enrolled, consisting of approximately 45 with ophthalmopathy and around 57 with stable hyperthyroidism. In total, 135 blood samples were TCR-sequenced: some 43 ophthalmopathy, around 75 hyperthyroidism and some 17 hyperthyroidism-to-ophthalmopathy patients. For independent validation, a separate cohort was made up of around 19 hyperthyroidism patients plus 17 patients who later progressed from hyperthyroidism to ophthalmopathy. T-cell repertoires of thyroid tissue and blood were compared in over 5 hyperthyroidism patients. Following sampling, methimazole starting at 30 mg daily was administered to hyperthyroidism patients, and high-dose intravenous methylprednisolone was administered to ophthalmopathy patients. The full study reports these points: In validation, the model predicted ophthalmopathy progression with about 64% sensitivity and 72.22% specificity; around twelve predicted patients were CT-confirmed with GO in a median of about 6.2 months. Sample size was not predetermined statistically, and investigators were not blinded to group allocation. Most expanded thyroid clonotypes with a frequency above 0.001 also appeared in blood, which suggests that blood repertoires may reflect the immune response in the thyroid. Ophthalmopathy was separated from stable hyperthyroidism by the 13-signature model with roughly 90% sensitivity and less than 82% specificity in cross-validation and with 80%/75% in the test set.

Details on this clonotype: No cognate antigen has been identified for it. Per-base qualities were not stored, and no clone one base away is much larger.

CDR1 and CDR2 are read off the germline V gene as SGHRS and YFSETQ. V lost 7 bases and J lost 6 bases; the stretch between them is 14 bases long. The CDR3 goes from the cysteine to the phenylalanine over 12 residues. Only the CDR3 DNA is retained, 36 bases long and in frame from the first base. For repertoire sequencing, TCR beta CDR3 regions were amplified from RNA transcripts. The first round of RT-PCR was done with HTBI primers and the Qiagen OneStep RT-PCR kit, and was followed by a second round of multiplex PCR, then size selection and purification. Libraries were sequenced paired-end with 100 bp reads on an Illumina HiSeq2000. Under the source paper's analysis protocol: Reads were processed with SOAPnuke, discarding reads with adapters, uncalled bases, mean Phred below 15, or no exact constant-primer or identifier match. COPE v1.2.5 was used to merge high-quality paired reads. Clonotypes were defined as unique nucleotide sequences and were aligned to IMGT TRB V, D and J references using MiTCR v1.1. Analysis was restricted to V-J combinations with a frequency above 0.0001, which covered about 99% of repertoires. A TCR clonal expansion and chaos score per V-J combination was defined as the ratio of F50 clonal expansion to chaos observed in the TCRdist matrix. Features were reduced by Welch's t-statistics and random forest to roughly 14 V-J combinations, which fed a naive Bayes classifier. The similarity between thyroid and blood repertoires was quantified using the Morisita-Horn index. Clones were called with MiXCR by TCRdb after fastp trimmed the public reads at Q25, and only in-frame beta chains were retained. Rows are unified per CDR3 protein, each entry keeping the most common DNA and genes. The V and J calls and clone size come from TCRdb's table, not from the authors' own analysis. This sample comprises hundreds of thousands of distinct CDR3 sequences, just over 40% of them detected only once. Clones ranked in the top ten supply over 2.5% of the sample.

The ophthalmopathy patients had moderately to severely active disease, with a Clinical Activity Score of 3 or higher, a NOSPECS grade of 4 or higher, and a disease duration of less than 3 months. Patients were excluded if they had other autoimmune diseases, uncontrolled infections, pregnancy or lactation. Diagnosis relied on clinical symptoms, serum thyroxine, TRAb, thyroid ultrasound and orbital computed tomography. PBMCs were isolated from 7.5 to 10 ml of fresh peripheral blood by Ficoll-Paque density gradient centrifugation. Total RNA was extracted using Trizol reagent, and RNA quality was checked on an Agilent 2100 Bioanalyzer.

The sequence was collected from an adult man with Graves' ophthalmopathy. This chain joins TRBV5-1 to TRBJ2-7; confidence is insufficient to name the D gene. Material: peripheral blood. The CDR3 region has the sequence CASVEGNGEQYF. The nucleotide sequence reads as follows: TGCGCCAGCGTTGAAGGGAATGGCGAGCAGTACTTC.